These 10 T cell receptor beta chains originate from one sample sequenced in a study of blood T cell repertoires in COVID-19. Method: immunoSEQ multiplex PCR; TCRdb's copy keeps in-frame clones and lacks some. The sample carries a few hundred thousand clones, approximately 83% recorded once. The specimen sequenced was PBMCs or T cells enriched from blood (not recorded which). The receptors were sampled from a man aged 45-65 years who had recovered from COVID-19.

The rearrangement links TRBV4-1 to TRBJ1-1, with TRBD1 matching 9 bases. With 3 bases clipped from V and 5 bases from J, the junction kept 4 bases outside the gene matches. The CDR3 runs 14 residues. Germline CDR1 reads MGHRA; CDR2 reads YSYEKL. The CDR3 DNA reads TGCGCCAGCAGCCAGGGGGACAGGGAGACTGAAGCTTTCTTT. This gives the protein CASSQGDRETEAFF.

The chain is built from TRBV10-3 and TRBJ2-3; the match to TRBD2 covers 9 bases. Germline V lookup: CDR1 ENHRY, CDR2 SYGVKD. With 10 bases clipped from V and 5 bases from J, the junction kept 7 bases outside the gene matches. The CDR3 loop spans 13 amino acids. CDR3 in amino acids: CANSGGMGDTQYF. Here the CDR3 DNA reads TGTGCCAATAGCGGGGGCATGGGAGATACGCAGTATTTT.

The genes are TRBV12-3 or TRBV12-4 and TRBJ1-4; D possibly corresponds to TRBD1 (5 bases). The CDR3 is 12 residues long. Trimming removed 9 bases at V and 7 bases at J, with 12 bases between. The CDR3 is CASRGSAEKLFF. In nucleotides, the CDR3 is TGTGCCAGTAGGGGCTCTGCTGAAAAACTGTTTTTT.

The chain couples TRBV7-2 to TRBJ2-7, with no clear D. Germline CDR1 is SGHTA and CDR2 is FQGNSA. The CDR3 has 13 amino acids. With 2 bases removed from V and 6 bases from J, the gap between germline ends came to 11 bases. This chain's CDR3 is CASSLSLAPEQYF. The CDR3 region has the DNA TGTGCCAGCAGCTTATCGTTAGCACCCGAGCAGTACTTC.

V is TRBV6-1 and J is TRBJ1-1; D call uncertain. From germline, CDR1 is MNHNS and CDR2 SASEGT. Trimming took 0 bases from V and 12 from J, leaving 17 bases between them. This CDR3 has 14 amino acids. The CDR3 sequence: CASSEASEGGRSFF. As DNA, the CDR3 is TGTGCCAGCAGTGAAGCCTCAGAGGGAGGGCGGTCTTTCTTT.

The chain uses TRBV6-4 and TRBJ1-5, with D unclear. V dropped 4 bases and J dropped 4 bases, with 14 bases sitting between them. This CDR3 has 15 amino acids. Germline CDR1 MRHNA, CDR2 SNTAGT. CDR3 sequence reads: CASSAEGGMNQPQHF. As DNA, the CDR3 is TGTGCCAGCAGTGCCGAGGGAGGGATGAATCAGCCCCAGCATTTT.

The CDR3 nucleotides read TGTGCCAGCAGTTTACCCCCGGGACAGATAAGTATGAACACTGAAGCTTTCTTT. Translating gives CASSLPPGQISMNTEAFF. The chain is built from TRBV28 and TRBJ1-1; TRBD1 aligns across 7 bases. The CDR3 covers 18 residues. The V and J ends lost 2 bases and 0 bases, in that order; junction bases with no gene match: 12. Germline assignment: CDR1 MDHEN and CDR2 SYDVKM.

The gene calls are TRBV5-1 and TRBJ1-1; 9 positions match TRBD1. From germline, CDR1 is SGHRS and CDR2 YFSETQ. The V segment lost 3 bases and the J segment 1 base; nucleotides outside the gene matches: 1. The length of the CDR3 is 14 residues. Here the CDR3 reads CASSWTGANTEAFF. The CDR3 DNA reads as TGCGCCAGCAGCTGGACAGGGGCGAACACTGAAGCTTTCTTT. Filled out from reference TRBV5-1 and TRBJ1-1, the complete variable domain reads KAGVTQTPRYLIKTRGQQVTLSCSPISGHRSVSWYQQTPGQGLQFLFEYFSETQRNKGNFPGRFSGRQFSNSRSEMNVSTLELGDSALYLCASSWTGANTEAFFGQGTRLTVV.

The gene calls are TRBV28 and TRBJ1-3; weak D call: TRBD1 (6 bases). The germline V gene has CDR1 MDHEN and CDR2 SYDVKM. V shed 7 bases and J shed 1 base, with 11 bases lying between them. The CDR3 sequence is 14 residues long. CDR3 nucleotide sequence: TGTGCCAGCATCCGGACAGAATCTGGAAACACCATATATTTT. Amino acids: CASIRTESGNTIYF.

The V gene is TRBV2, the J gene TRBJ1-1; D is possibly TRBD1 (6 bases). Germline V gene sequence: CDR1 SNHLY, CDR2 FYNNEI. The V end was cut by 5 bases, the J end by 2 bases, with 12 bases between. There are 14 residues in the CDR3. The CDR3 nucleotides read TGTGCCAGCAGTCGGACAGCAACTAACACTGAAGCTTTCTTT. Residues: CASSRTATNTEAFF.